This T cell receptor (beta chain) was recovered during a study of blood T cell repertoires in COVID-19. Libraries were prepared by immunoSEQ multiplex PCR; TCRdb keeps only in-frame clonotypes and omits some of them. The repertoire has about 480,000 clones, 85% to 90% of them found once; the top ten carry 1.8%. The CDR3 covers 10 residues. V gave up 6 bases and J gave up 7 bases, with 8 bases separating them. From germline, CDR1 is SQVTM and CDR2 ANQGSEA. Cohort 3 recovered donors had two negative PCRs, clearance, or symptom resolution. The TCR was taken from a woman in her forties who had recovered from COVID-19. V gene TRBV29-1 combines with J gene TRBJ2-3, with D maybe TRBD2 (6 bases). Sequencing used PBMCs or T cells enriched from blood (not recorded which). The CDR3 loop is CSVGGYTQYF. CDR3 nucleotide sequence: TGCAGCGTCGGGGGTTATACGCAGTATTTT.